The 18 T cell receptor beta chains presented below share a single source sample, sequenced in a study of control samples from healthy donors and cancer patients. The data were produced by immunoSEQ multiplex PCR, yet TCRdb's version contains in-frame clones alone and is incomplete. The sample includes 350,000 to 450,000 clones, around 90% of them seen just once. The sample consisted of PBMCs. The source of these receptors is a man aged 35 to 55 with head and neck cancer.

This chain uses TRBV7-9 with TRBJ2-1; D is perhaps TRBD1 (5 bases). The CDR3 runs 15 residues. From germline, CDR1 is SEHNR and CDR2 FQNEAQ (reference sequence). Deletions cut 11 bases from V and 0 bases from J, with 17 bases between. CDR3 protein: CASLGALSSYNEQFF. The CDR3 nucleotides read TGTGCCTCCTTAGGGGCGCTCAGCTCCTACAATGAGCAGTTCTTC.

This chain connects TRBV30 to TRBJ1-6; 9 nucleotides agree with TRBD1. Trimming cost V 1 base and J 9 bases; bases outside gene matches: 13. This CDR3 is built from 17 residues. CDR1 is GTSNPN, CDR2 SVGIG, per germline (reference sequence). CDR3 in DNA: TGTGCCTGGAGTGGGCCCTCCGGGACAGGGTTTGTTTCACCCCTCCACTTT. This encodes CAWSGPSGTGFVSPLHF.

The chain has TRBV7-9 and TRBJ1-1; D is uncertain. The CDR3 covers 14 residues. The V and J ends lost 2 bases and 1 base respectively, with 8 bases between them. From germline, CDR1 is SEHNR and CDR2 FQNEAQ (reference sequence). In DNA form, the CDR3 reads TGTGCCAGCAGCTTAAGCTGGGGGAACACTGAAGCTTTCTTT. Encoded protein: CASSLSWGNTEAFF.

The rearrangement uses TRBV5-1 and TRBJ1-1; 7 bases map to TRBD1. This CDR3 is built from 14 residues. Per the germline V gene, CDR1 is SGHRS and CDR2 is YFSETQ. Trimming took 4 bases from V and 4 from J; bases not matched to a gene: 7. The CDR3 here is CASSPQGVSTEAFF. The CDR3 DNA is TGCGCCAGCAGCCCCCAGGGGGTGAGCACTGAAGCTTTCTTT.

V usage is TRBV28 and J usage is TRBJ2-7; 10 nucleotides agree with TRBD2. Trimming took 1 base from V and 6 from J; bases not matched to a gene: 3. This CDR3 is built from 14 residues. Per the germline V gene, CDR1 is MDHEN and CDR2 is SYDVKM. The CDR3 region is CASSLLAGGLEQYF. The CDR3 DNA follows: TGTGCCAGCAGTTTATTAGCGGGAGGTCTCGAGCAGTACTTC.

The V gene is TRBV9, the J gene TRBJ2-2; 8 nucleotides match TRBD1. Germline V gene sequence: CDR1 SGDLS, CDR2 YYNGEE. The CDR3 extends over 16 amino acids. Trimming removed 3 bases from V and 4 bases from J; junction bases left unmatched: 8. The CDR3 spells CASSAYRGSITGELFF. CDR3 bases: TGTGCCAGCAGCGCTTACAGGGGGTCGATCACCGGGGAGCTGTTTTTT.

The J gene is TRBJ2-7, the V gene TRBV19, with D perhaps given as TRBD1 or TRBD2 (5 bases each). V lost 5 bases and J 2 bases, leaving 13 bases between the germline ends. There are 14 residues in the CDR3. Germline loops: CDR1 LNHDA, CDR2 SQIVND (reference sequence). CDR3 sequence (DNA): TGTGCCAGTAGTTCCTGGGACGGGACCTACGAGCAGTACTTC. Its translation is CASSSWDGTYEQYF.

The chain has TRBV3-1 (or the pseudogene TRBV3-2) and TRBJ2-3; TRBD2 matches 15 bases. The CDR3 spans 17 residues. Trimming at V came to 4 bases and at J to 3 bases, leaving 5 bases not matched to a gene. Per the germline V gene, CDR1 is LGHDT and CDR2 is YNNKEL (reference sequence). CDR3 region: CASSPGLAGGQTDTQYF. Written as DNA, the CDR3 is TGTGCCAGCAGCCCAGGACTAGCGGGGGGGCAGACAGATACGCAGTATTTT.

The count of this clone is one. V and J are TRBV5-1 and TRBJ1-1; D unresolved. The CDR3 totals 15 residues. The ends were cut back, 4 bases at V and 0 bases at J, with 13 bases in the middle. Looked up from germline, CDR1 is SGHRS and CDR2 is YFSETQ. CDR3 amino acids: CASSGQAGVNTEAFF. CDR3 nucleotide sequence: TGCGCCAGCAGCGGCCAGGCCGGGGTGAACACTGAAGCTTTCTTT.

The chain uses TRBV11-3 and TRBJ1-5, with D possibly TRBD1 on 5 matching bases. The CDR3 contains 15 residues. The V gene's germline CDR1 is SGHNT and CDR2 YENEEA. Trimming pared 4 bases from V and 0 bases from J, leaving 10 bases between. The DNA of the CDR3 is TGTGCCAGCAGCTCCCGGGACCTTAGCAATCAGCCCCAGCATTTT. Its protein is CASSSRDLSNQPQHF.

The J gene is TRBJ2-7, the V gene TRBV28, with 8 bases lining up with TRBD1. CDR1 is MDHEN, CDR2 SYDVKM, per germline. The CDR3 covers 13 residues. The trim removed 6 bases at V and 4 bases at J, leaving 5 bases unmatched. As DNA, the CDR3 is TGTGCCAGCAGATCAGGGGGCTCATACGAGCAGTACTTC. This encodes CASRSGGSYEQYF.

This clone was detected only a few times. The rearrangement links TRBV27 to TRBJ2-3; the D gene is possibly TRBD1 (5 bases). Germline values: CDR1 MNHEY, CDR2 SMNVEV (reference sequence). This CDR3 spans 16 amino acids. Trimming removed 6 bases from V and 4 bases from J, with 20 bases in between. The CDR3 protein is CASRRRDRGTADTQYF. The DNA for the CDR3 is TGTGCCAGCAGACGACGAGACAGAGGCACAGCAGATACGCAGTATTTT.

The chain has TRBV30 and TRBJ2-3; possibly TRBD1 or TRBD2 for D (5 bases each). From germline, CDR1 is GTSNPN and CDR2 SVGIG (reference sequence). The ends were cut back, 5 bases at V and 4 bases at J, with 16 bases in the middle. CDR3 length equals 14 residues. Here the CDR3 reads CAWGLGVTPDTQYF. CDR3 DNA: TGTGCCTGGGGACTGGGGGTTACACCAGATACGCAGTATTTT.

The chain links TRBV4-3 to TRBJ1-4, with D perhaps matching TRBD1 (5 bases). Trimming took off 1 base at V and 4 bases at J, with 10 bases between the two ends. This CDR3 comprises 15 residues. Germline CDR1 and CDR2: LGHNA and YSLEER. CDR3 nucleotides: TGCGCCAGCAGCCAAGGTACAGGCCTTAATGAAAAACTGTTTTTT. Its protein is CASSQGTGLNEKLFF.

The rearrangement uses TRBV18 and TRBJ1-1; perhaps TRBD1 as D (5 bases). Between the trimmed V and J ends, which lost 4 bases and 3 bases, there was a span of 9 bases. Germline V gene data show CDR1 as KGHSH and CDR2 as LQKENI. The CDR3 loop spans 13 amino acids. DNA of the CDR3: TGTGCCAGCTCACGGGGGGTTGACACTGAAGCTTTCTTT. This sequence encodes CASSRGVDTEAFF.

The chain links TRBV4-3 to TRBJ2-7; TRBD2 aligns across 11 bases. V was pared by 3 bases and J by 7 bases, with 5 bases of the junction left unmatched. Germline CDR1 reads LGHNA; CDR2 reads YSLEER. The CDR3 has 14 residues. CDR3 coding DNA: TGCGCCAGCAGCCAGTTAGCGGGGGGGCGTGAGCAGTACTTC. This sequence encodes CASSQLAGGREQYF.

This chain uses TRBV4-3 with TRBJ1-1; D is uncertain. Trimming left V 0 bases short and J 4 bases short, with 9 bases between. The CDR3 spans 14 residues. Germline V CDR1 and CDR2: LGHNA, YSLEER. The CDR3 loop reads CASSQDRRLTEAFF. As DNA, the CDR3 is TGCGCCAGCAGCCAAGATCGGCGGCTCACTGAAGCTTTCTTT.

The chain joins TRBV5-1 to TRBJ1-6; 9 nucleotides match TRBD1. V was pared by 0 bases and J by 8 bases, with 9 bases of the junction left unmatched. Germline values: CDR1 SGHRS, CDR2 YFSETQ. CDR3 length: 17 amino acids. The CDR3 sequence is CASSLVFRDRDDSPLHF. The CDR3 nucleotides read TGCGCCAGCAGCTTGGTATTTAGGGACAGGGATGATTCACCCCTCCACTTT.